These 24 T cell receptor beta chains came from one sample sequenced in a study of hypomethylating agent response in myelodysplastic syndrome. Assay used: immunoSEQ multiplex PCR; TCRdb lists only in-frame clones, some missing. The sample shows about 4,400 clones, roughly 80% of them seen only once. The source material was bone marrow, sampled before or after starting hypomethylating agent treatment for myelodysplastic syndrome (not recorded which). The receptors shown here come from a human donor with myelodysplastic syndrome.

The genes are TRBV5-6 and TRBJ1-5; D is perhaps TRBD1 (6 bases). CDR3 length equals 16 residues. CDR1 is SGHDT, CDR2 YYEEEE, per germline. With 2 bases removed from V and 7 bases from J, the gap between germline ends came to 19 bases. For the CDR3, the DNA is TGTGCCAGCAGCTTTGGGGGGGGCGGGGGTAGGCAGCCCCAGCATTTT. Protein: CASSFGGGGGRQPQHF. Supplemented by reference TRBV5-6 and TRBJ1-5, the full variable domain reads DAGVTQSPTHLIKTRGQQVTLRCSPKSGHDTVSWYQQALGQGPQFIFQYYEEEERQRGNFPDRFSGHQFPNYSSELNVNALLLGDSALYLCASSFGGGGGRQPQHFGDGTRLSIL.

This sequence joins TRBV6-1 and TRBJ2-5; D remains ambiguous. Germline CDR1 and CDR2: MNHNS and SASEGT. This CDR3 contains 14 residues. Trimming shortened V by 6 bases and J by 1 base, and 12 bases separated the two germline ends. This chain's CDR3 is CASRARAPQETQYF. The CDR3 nucleotides read TGTGCCAGCAGAGCCAGAGCCCCCCAAGAGACCCAGTACTTC.

The genes are TRBV11-2 and TRBJ2-5; D is tentatively TRBD1 or TRBD2 (6 bases each). V shed 2 bases and J shed 1 base, with 20 bases lying between them. The germline V gene encodes CDR1 SGHAT and CDR2 FQNNGV. The CDR3 runs 18 residues. In DNA form, the CDR3 reads TGTGCCAGCAGCTTATTGGGCCGAGGGGGGCCTTTCCAAGAGACCCAGTACTTC. Translating gives CASSLLGRGGPFQETQYF.

The chain links TRBV7-7 to TRBJ2-7; D possibly uses TRBD1 or TRBD2 (5 bases each). The CDR3 covers 14 residues. Trimming took off 5 bases at V and 0 bases at J, with 11 bases between the two ends. Germline CDR1 is SSHAT and CDR2 is FNYEAQ (reference sequence). The CDR3 nucleotides read TGTGCCAGCAGCGTCGGGGCGAGCTCCTACGAGCAGTACTTC. Translated, it gives CASSVGASSYEQYF.

The sample holds one count of this clone. This sequence joins TRBV7-9 and TRBJ2-7, with D maybe TRBD1 (6 bases). The germline gives CDR1 SEHNR, CDR2 FQNEAQ (reference sequence). Between the trimmed V and J ends, which lost 1 base and 11 bases, there was a span of 21 bases. This CDR3 comprises 15 residues. CDR3 protein: CASSLGYTGSTMKYF. As DNA, the CDR3 is TGTGCCAGCAGCTTAGGGTATACAGGGTCTACGATGAAGTACTTC.

The chain recombines TRBV4-3 with TRBJ2-3; 8 nucleotides align to TRBD1. J lost 6 bases, V lost 4 bases, and 6 bases had no gene match. This CDR3 contains 14 residues. CDR1 is LGHNA, CDR2 YSLEER, per germline. This chain's CDR3 is CASSPRGPWDTQYF. The CDR3 bases are TGCGCCAGCAGCCCCAGGGGGCCCTGGGATACGCAGTATTTT.

The gene calls are TRBV11-2 and TRBJ2-1; no clear D gene. Per the germline V gene, CDR1 is SGHAT and CDR2 is FQNNGV. This CDR3 region has 13 residues. V shed 0 bases and J shed 14 bases, with 14 bases lying between them. CDR3 nucleotide sequence: TGTGCCAGCAGCTTAGAACCCCTAAGTATGGAGTTCTTC. Its protein is CASSLEPLSMEFF.

The chain carries TRBV15 and TRBJ2-2; 7 bases are a match to TRBD1. Trimming removed 7 bases from V and 4 bases from J; junction bases left unmatched: 6. In germline, CDR1 is LNHNV, CDR2 YYDKDF (reference sequence). The CDR3 is 14 residues long. The CDR3, as DNA: TGTGCCACCACCCCGACAGGGTTCACCGGGGAGCTGTTTTTT. It specifies CATTPTGFTGELFF.

The chain combines TRBV19 with TRBJ1-3, with D tentatively TRBD1 (5 bases). This CDR3 comprises 16 residues. The V end was cut by 7 bases, the J end by 1 base, with 17 bases between. From germline, CDR1 is LNHDA and CDR2 SQIVND (reference sequence). Here the CDR3 reads CASNTPGTGSGNTIYF. CDR3 nucleotides: TGTGCCAGTAATACACCGGGAACAGGTTCTGGAAACACCATATATTTT.

The chain carries TRBV27 and TRBJ2-5; no clear D gene. Trimming removed 2 bases at V and 5 bases at J, with 9 bases between. The CDR3 contains 13 residues. Looked up from germline, CDR1 is MNHEY and CDR2 is SMNVEV (reference sequence). The CDR3 loop is CASSLIQRETQYF. The DNA for the CDR3 is TGTGCCAGCAGTTTAATCCAGCGTGAGACCCAGTACTTC.

CDR3 in amino acids: CASSVGDRDNEKLFF. The CDR3 DNA reads as TGTGCCAGCAGCGTAGGGGACAGGGATAATGAAAAACTGTTTTTT. This sequence joins TRBV9 and TRBJ1-4; 9 nucleotides align to TRBD1. Germline lookup yields CDR1 SGDLS and CDR2 YYNGEE. J was trimmed by 4 bases and V by 0 bases; bases with no gene match: 1. CDR3 length: 15 amino acids.

In its sample, this clone was seen a few times. The chain couples TRBV4-1 to TRBJ1-2; a possible D gene is TRBD1 (6 bases). The CDR3 contains 15 residues. Germline V lookup: CDR1 MGHRA, CDR2 YSYEKL. The V end was cut by 1 base, the J end by 4 bases, with 13 bases between. CDR3 sequence: CASSQGTGTAYGYTF. The CDR3, as DNA: TGCGCCAGCAGCCAAGGAACAGGGACGGCCTATGGCTACACCTTC.

This clone occurred a few times. V is TRBV27 and J is TRBJ1-2; the D is unclear. This CDR3 region has 12 residues. Germline assignment: CDR1 MNHEY and CDR2 SMNVEV (reference sequence). The V end lost 5 bases, the J end lost 8 bases, and 12 bases lay between the germline ends. The CDR3 nucleotides are TGTGCCAGCAGTATCGCGGGTAGGGGCTACACCTTC. Protein sequence: CASSIAGRGYTF.

V usage is TRBV6-5 and J usage is TRBJ1-5, with D possibly matching TRBD1 (5 bases). From germline, CDR1 is MNHEY and CDR2 SVGAGI. Between the trimmed V and J ends, which lost 1 base and 7 bases, there was a span of 11 bases. This CDR3 is 14 amino acids long. CDR3 region: CASSYYGADQPQHF. The CDR3 bases are TGTGCCAGCAGTTACTACGGGGCCGACCAGCCCCAGCATTTT.

This clone appeared once. The chain couples TRBV28 to TRBJ1-5; 7 bases agree with TRBD1. V gave up 4 bases and J gave up 6 bases; unmatched junction bases: 9. The CDR3 has 15 residues. The germline CDR1 and CDR2 sequences are MDHEN and SYDVKM. Written as DNA, the CDR3 is TGTGCCAGCAGTTGGGGGGGAGGGGGCGCTCAGCCCCAGCATTTT. This translates into CASSWGGGGAQPQHF.

J is TRBJ1-1 and V is TRBV7-9, with D hard to call. V was clipped by 2 bases and J by 12 bases, with 16 bases between them. CDR1 and CDR2 (germline): SEHNR, FQNEAQ (reference sequence). CDR3 size: 13 residues. Written as DNA, the CDR3 is TGTGCCAGCAGCTTAAGGTCAGCACTCACACCTTTCTTT. This encodes CASSLRSALTPFF. The entire variable domain, with the rest obtained from reference TRBV7-9 and TRBJ1-1, is as follows: DTGVSQNPRHKITKRGQNVTFRCDPISEHNRLYWYRQTLGQGPEFLTYFQNEAQLEKSRLLSDRFSAERPKGSFSTLEIQRTEQGDSAMYLCASSLRSALTPFFGQGTRLTVV.

The gene calls are TRBV28 and TRBJ2-7; D possibly corresponds to TRBD2 (8 bases). Germline V gene sequence: CDR1 MDHEN, CDR2 SYDVKM. This CDR3 has 17 residues. Trimming took off 6 bases at V and 4 bases at J, with 25 bases between the two ends. For the CDR3, the DNA is TGTGCCAGCAGGGGGGGAGGGGGCGGGAGGACCCCTTACGAGCAGTACTTC. Its protein is CASRGGGGGRTPYEQYF.

On this clone: At one end the junction does not follow the germline gene, possibly because of a read error. This chain connects TRBV7-2 to TRBJ2-3; 7 nucleotides line up with TRBD2. This CDR3 has 15 residues. CDR1 and CDR2 (germline): SGHTA, FQGNSA. The CDR3 loop is CASSLGGGSIDTQYF. The CDR3 DNA reads as TGTGCCAGCAGCTTAGGAGGCGGGAGCATAGATACGCAGTATTTT.

The rearrangement joins TRBV27 to TRBJ2-1; TRBD2 matches at 14 bases. J gave up 7 bases and V 3 bases, and 2 bases lay outside the gene matches. The germline CDR1 and CDR2 sequences are MNHEY and SMNVEV (reference sequence). The CDR3 loop spans 15 amino acids. The CDR3 protein is CASSLGTSGRNEQFF. The CDR3 DNA reads as TGTGCCAGCAGTTTGGGGACTAGCGGGAGAAATGAGCAGTTCTTC.

V is TRBV9 and J is TRBJ2-1; 8 positions match TRBD1. Trimming removed 3 bases from V and 5 bases from J; junction bases left unmatched: 4. Germline CDR1 reads SGDLS; CDR2 reads YYNGEE. CDR3 length: 14 residues. The CDR3 nucleotides are TGTGCCAGCAGCGATCCAGGGGGCCACAATGAGCAGTTCTTC. Translated, it gives CASSDPGGHNEQFF.

The V and J genes are TRBV5-1 and TRBJ2-7, with 7 bases fitting TRBD2. The trim removed 0 bases at V and 0 bases at J, leaving 3 bases unmatched. CDR1 and CDR2 from the germline V gene are SGHRS and YFSETQ. CDR3 length equals 15 residues. CDR3 DNA sequence: TGCGCCAGCAGCTTGGTAGCGGGCGGCTCCTACGAGCAGTACTTC. Translating it yields CASSLVAGGSYEQYF.

The chain uses TRBV6-4 and TRBJ2-1; D remains ambiguous. Trimming pared 2 bases from V and 0 bases from J, leaving 8 bases between. This CDR3 is built from 15 residues. Germline V CDR1 and CDR2: MRHNA, SNTAGT. In DNA, the CDR3 is TGTGCCAGCAGTGACGGCGTAGACTCCTACAATGAGCAGTTCTTC. Translated, it gives CASSDGVDSYNEQFF.

The chain carries TRBV7-2 and TRBJ2-2; tentatively, D is TRBD2 (6 bases). The CDR3 is 15 amino acids. V was shortened by 7 bases and J by 3 bases, with 15 bases between the two germline ends. CDR1 and CDR2 (germline): SGHTA, FQGNSA. The CDR3 sequence is CASNPLAGYTGELFF. In DNA, the CDR3 is TGTGCCAGCAACCCCCTGGCGGGGTACACCGGGGAGCTGTTTTTT.

This clone was seen just once. The chain recombines TRBV5-1 with TRBJ2-1, with 9 bases that match TRBD2. There are 15 residues in the CDR3. V trimming: 4 bases; J trimming: 2 bases; junction bases outside the gene matches: 4. Germline V lookup: CDR1 SGHRS, CDR2 YFSETQ. The CDR3 DNA reads TGCGCCAGCAGCGCACTAGCGGGTACCTACAATGAGCAGTTCTTC. Protein: CASSALAGTYNEQFF.